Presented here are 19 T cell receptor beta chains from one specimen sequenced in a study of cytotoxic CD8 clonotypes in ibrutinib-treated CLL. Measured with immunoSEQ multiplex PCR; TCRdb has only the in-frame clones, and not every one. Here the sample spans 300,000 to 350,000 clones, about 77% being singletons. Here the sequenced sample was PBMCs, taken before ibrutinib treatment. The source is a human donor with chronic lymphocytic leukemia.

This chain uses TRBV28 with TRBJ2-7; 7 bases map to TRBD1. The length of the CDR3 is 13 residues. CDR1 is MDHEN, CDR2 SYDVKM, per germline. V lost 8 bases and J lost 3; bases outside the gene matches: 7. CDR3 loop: CASDTNRGYEQYF. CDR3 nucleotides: TGTGCCAGCGATACCAACAGGGGCTACGAGCAGTACTTC.

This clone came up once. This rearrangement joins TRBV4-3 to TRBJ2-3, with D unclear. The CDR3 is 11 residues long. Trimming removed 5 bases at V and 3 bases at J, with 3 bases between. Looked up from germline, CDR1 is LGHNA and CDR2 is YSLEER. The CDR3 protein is CASSTTDTQYF. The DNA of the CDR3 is TGCGCCAGCAGCACAACAGATACGCAGTATTTT.

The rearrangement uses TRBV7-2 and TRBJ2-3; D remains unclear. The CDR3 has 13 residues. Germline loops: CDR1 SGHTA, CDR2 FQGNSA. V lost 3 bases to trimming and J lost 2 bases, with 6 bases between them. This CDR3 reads CASSFGTTDTQYF. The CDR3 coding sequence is TGTGCCAGCAGCTTTGGCACCACAGATACGCAGTATTTT.

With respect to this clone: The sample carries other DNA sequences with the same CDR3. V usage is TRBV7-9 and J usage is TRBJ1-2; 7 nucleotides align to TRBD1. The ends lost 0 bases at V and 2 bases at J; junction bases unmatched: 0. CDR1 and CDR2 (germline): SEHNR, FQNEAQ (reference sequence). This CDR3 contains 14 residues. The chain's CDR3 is CASSLAGQNYGYTF. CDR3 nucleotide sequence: TGTGCCAGCAGCTTAGCGGGACAGAACTATGGCTACACCTTC.

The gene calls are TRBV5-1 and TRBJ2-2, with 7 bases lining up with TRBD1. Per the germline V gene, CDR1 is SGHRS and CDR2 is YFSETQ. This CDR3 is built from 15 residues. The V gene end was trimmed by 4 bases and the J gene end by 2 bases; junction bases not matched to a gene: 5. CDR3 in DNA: TGCGCCAGCAGCGACCGGGACAGCAACACCGGGGAGCTGTTTTTT. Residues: CASSDRDSNTGELFF.

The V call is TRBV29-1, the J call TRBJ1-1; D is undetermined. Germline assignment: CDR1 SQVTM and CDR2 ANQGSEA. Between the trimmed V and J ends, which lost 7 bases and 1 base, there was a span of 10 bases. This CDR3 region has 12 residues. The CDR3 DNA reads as TGCAGCGCTACGGCCTGGAACACTGAAGCTTTCTTT. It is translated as CSATAWNTEAFF.

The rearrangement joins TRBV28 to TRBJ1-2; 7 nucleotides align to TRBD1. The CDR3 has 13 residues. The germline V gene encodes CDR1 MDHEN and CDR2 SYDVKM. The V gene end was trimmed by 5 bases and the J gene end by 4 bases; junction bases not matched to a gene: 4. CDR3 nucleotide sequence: TGTGCCAGCAGTGCACAGGGGATCTATGGCTACACCTTC. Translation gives CASSAQGIYGYTF.

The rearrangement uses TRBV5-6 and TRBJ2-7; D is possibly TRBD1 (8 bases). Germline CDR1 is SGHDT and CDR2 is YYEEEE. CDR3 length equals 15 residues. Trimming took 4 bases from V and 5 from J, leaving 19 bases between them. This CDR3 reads CASSPWTGRADEQYF. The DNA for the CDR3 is TGTGCCAGCAGCCCCTGGACAGGGAGGGCCGACGAGCAGTACTTC.

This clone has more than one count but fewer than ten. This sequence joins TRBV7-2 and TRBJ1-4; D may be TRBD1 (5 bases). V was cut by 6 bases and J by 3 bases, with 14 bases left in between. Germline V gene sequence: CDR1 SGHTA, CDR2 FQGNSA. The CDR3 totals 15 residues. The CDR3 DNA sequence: TGTGCCAGCAGAGGCAGGGTACAGCCTAATGAAAAACTGTTTTTT. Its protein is CASRGRVQPNEKLFF.

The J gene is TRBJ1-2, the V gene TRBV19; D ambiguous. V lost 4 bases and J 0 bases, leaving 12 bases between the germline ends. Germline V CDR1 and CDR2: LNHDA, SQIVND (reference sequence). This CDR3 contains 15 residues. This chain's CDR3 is CASSKSRGTNYGYTF. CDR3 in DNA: TGTGCCAGTAGTAAATCACGCGGAACTAACTATGGCTACACCTTC.

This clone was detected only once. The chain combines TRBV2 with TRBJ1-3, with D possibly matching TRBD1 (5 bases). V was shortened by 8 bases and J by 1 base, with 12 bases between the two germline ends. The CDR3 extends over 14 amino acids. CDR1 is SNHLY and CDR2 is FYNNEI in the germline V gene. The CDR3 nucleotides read TGTGCCAGCGGTCGGACAAGTTCTGGAAACACCATATATTTT. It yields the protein CASGRTSSGNTIYF.

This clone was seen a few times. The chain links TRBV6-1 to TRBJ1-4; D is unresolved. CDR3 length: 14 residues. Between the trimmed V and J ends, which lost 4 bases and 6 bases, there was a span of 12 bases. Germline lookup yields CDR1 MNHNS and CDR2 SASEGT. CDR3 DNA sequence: TGTGCCAGCAGTGTTACCGGGAACCATGAAAAACTGTTTTTT. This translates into CASSVTGNHEKLFF.

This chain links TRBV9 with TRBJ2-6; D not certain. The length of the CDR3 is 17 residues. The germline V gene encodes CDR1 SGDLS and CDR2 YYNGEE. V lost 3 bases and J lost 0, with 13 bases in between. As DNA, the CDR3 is TGTGCCAGCAGCGCGAAAAAAGGGTACTCTGGGGCCAACGTCCTGACTTTC. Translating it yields CASSAKKGYSGANVLTF.

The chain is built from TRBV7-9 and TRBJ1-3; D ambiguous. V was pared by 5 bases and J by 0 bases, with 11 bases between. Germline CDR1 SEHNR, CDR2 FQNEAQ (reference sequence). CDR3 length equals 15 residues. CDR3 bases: TGTGCCAGCAGCCCGATCTCCAACTCTGGAAACACCATATATTTT. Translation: CASSPISNSGNTIYF.

The CDR3 protein is CASSSGHGVAFF. As DNA, the CDR3 is TGTGCCAGCAGCTCTGGACACGGGGTAGCTTTCTTT. The chain employs TRBV5-5 and TRBJ1-1, with a possible D match to TRBD1 (5 bases). CDR1 SGHKS and CDR2 YYEKEE come from the germline V gene (reference sequence). V lost 3 bases and J lost 10, with 13 bases in between. The CDR3 totals 12 residues.

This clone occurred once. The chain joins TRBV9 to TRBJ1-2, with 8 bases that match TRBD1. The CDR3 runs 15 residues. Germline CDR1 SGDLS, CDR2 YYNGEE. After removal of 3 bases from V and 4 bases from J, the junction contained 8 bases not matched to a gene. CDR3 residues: CASSAGQGGSYGYTF. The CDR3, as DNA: TGTGCCAGCAGCGCAGGACAGGGCGGGAGCTATGGCTACACCTTC.

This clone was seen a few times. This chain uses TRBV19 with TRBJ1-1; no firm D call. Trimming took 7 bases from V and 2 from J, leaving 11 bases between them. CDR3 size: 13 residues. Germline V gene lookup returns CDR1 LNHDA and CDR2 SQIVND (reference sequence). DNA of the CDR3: TGTGCCAGTACCCCGACGGATAACACTGAAGCTTTCTTT. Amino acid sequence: CASTPTDNTEAFF. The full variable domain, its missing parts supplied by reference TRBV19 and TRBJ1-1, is DGGITQSPKYLFRKEGQNVTLSCEQNLNHDAMYWYRQDPGQGLRLIYYSQIVNDFQKGDIAEGYSVSREKKESFPLTVTSAQKNPTAFYLCASTPTDNTEAFFGQGTRLTVV.

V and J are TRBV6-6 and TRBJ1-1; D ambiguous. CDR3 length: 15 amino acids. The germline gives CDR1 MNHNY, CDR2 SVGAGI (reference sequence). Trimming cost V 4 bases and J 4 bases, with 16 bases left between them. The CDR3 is CASSSLAGGTTEAFF. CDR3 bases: TGTGCCAGCAGTTCTCTCGCAGGCGGAACCACTGAAGCTTTCTTT.

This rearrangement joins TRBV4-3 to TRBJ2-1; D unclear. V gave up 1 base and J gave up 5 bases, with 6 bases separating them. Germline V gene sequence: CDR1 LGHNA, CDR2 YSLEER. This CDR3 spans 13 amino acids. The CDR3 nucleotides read TGCGCCAGCAGCCAAGTGTGGAACAATGAGCAGTTCTTC. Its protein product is CASSQVWNNEQFF.